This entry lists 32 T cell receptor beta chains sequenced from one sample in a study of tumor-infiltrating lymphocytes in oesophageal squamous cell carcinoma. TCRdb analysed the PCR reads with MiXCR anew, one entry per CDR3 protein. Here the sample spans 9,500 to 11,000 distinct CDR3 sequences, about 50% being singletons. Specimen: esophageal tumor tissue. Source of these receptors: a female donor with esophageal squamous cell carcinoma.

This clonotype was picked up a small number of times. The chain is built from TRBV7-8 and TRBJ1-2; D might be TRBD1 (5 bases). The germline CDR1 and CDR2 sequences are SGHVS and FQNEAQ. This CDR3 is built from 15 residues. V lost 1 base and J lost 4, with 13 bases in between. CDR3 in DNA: TGTGCCAGCAGCTTAGAACCAGGGCTTGGCTATGGCTACACCTTC. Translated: CASSLEPGLGYGYTF.

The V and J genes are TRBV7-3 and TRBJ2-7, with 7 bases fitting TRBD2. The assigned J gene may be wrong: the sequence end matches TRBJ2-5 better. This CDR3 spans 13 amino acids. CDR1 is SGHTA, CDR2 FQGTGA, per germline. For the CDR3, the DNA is TGTGCCAGCAGCAAGACTAGCTCGGGGACCCAGTACTTC. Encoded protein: CASSKTSSGTQYF.

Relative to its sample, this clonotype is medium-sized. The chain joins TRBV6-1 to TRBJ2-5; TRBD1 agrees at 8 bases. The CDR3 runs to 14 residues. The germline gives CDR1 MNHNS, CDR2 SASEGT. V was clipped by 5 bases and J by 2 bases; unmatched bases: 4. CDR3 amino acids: CASSSNRGQETQYF. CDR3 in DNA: TGTGCCAGCAGTTCAAACAGGGGGCAAGAGACCCAGTACTTC.

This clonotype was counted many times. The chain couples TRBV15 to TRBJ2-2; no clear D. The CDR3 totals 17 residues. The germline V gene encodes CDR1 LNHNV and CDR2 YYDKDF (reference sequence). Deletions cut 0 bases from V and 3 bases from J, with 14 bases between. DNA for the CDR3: TGTGCCACCAGCAGAGATTCGTTGGCAGCCTACACCGGGGAGCTGTTTTTT. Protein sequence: CATSRDSLAAYTGELFF. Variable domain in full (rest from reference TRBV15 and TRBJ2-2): DAMVIQNPRYQVTQFGKPVTLSCSQTLNHNVMYWYQQKSSQAPKLLFHYYDKDFNNEADTPDNFQSRRPNTSFCFLDIRSPGLGDTAMYLCATSRDSLAAYTGELFFGEGSRLTVL.

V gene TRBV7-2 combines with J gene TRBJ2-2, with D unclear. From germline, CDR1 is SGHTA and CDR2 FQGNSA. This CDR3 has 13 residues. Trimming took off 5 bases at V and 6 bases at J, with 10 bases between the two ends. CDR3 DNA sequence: TGTGCCAGCAGCCCCCAAGGGTCCGGGGAGCTGTTTTTT. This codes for CASSPQGSGELFF. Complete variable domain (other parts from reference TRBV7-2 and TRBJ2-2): GAGVSQSPSNKVTEKGKDVELRCDPISGHTALYWYRQSLGQGLEFLIYFQGNSAPDKSGLPSDRFSAERTGGSVSTLTIQRTQQEDSAVYLCASSPQGSGELFFGEGSRLTVL.

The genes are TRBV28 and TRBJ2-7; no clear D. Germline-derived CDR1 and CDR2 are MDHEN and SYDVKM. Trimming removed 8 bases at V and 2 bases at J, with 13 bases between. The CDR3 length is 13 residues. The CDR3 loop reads CASGPTQTYEQYF. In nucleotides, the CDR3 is TGTGCCAGCGGTCCGACTCAGACCTACGAGCAGTACTTC.

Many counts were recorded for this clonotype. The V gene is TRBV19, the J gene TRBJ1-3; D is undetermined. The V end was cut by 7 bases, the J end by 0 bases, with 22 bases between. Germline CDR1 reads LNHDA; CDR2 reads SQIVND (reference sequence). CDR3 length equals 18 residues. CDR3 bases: TGTGCCAGTAAACGGACCGGCCTTTCAATTAGCTCTGGAAACACCATATATTTT. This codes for CASKRTGLSISSGNTIYF.

The CDR3 sequence is CASRTERAEQYF. CDR3 coding DNA: TGTGCCAGTCGTACCGAAAGGGCCGAGCAGTACTTC. The rearrangement joins TRBV10-3 to TRBJ2-7, with unresolved D. The CDR3 has 12 residues. Germline V CDR1 and CDR2: ENHRY, SYGVKD. V was clipped by 10 bases and J by 6 bases, with 16 bases between them.

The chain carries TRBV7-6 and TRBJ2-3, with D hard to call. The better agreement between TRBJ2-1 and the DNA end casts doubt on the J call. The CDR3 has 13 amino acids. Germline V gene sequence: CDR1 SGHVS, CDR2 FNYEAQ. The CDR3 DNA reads TGTGCCAGCAGTCCGGCCGAATCCTACGAGCAGTTCTTC. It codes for CASSPAESYEQFF.

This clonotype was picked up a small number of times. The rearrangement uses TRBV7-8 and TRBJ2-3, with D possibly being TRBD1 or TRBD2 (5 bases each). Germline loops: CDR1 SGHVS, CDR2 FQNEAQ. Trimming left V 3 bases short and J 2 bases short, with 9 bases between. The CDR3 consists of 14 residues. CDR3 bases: TGTGCCAGCAGCTTGGGACCGAACACAGATACGCAGTATTTT. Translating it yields CASSLGPNTDTQYF. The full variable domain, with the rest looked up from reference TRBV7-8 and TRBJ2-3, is GAGVSQSPRYKVAKRGQDVALRCDPISGHVSLFWYQQALGQGPEFLTYFQNEAQLDKSGLPSDRFFAERPEGSVSTLKIQRTQQEDSAVYLCASSLGPNTDTQYFGPGTRLTVL.

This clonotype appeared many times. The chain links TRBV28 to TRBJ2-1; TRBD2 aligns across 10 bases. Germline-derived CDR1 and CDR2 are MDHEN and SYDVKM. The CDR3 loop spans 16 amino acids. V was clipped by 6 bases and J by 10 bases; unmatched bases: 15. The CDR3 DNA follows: TGTGCCAGCAGGCTACTCCCTAGCGGGAGAAAAGACGAGCAGTTCTTC. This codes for CASRLLPSGRKDEQFF.

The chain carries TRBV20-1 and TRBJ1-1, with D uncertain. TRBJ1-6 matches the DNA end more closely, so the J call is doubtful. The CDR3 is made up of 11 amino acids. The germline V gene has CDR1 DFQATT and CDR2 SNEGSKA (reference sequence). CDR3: CSAKGVRSLHF. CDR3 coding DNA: TGCAGTGCTAAGGGCGTAAGGTCCCTCCACTTT.

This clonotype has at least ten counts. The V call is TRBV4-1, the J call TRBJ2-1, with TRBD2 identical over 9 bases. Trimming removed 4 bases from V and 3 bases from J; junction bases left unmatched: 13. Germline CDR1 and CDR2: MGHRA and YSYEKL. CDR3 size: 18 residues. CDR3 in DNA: TGCGCCAGCAGCCCTCGTGGTAGCGGGAGATTCTTCTACAATGAGCAGTTCTTC. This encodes CASSPRGSGRFFYNEQFF.

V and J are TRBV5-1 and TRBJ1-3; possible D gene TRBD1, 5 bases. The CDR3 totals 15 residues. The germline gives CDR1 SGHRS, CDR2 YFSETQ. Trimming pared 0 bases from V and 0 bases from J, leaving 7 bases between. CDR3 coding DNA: TGCGCCAGCAGCTTGGGGGACCTCTCTGGAAACACCATATATTTT. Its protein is CASSLGDLSGNTIYF.

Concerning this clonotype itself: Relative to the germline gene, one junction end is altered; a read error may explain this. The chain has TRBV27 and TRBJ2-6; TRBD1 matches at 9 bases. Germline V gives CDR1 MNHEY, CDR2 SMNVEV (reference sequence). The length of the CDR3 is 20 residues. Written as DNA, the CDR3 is TGCACCAGCAGTTTGGTTAGGGACCTACCGGACAGGGGTGGGGCCAACGTCCTGACTTTC. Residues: CTSSLVRDLPDRGGANVLTF.

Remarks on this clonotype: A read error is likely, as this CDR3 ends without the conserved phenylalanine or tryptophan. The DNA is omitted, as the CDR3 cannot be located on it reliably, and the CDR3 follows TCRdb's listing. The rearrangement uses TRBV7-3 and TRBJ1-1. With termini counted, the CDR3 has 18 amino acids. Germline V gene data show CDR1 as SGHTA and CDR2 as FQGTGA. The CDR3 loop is CASSLSWTSGGNEQFFGP.

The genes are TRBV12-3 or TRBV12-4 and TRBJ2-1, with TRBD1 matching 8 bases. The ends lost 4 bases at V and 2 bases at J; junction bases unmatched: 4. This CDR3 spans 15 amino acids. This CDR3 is CASSYGQGAYNEQFF. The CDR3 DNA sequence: TGTGCCAGCAGTTACGGACAGGGAGCCTACAATGAGCAGTTCTTC.

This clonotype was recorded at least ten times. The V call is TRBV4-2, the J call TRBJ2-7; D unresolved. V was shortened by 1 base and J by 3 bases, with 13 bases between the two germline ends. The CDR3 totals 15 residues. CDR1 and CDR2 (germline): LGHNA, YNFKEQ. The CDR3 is CASSQGWSPVYEQYF. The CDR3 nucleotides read TGTGCCAGCAGCCAAGGCTGGAGTCCGGTCTACGAGCAGTACTTC.

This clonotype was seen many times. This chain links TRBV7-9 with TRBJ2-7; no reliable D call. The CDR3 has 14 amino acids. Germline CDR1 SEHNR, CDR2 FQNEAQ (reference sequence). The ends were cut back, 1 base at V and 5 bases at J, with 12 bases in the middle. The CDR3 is CASSLGLTPDEQYF. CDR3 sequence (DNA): TGTGCCAGCAGCTTAGGGCTCACCCCGGACGAGCAGTACTTC.

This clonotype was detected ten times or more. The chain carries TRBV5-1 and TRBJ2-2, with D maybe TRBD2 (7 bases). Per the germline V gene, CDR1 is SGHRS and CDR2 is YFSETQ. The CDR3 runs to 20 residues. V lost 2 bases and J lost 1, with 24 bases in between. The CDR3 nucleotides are TGCGCCAGCAGCTTACGGGGGGCTAGCGAACTACCGGGGAACACCGGGGAGCTGTTTTTT. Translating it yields CASSLRGASELPGNTGELFF.

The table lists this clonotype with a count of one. The CDR3 region is CASPERTKSSYEQYF. The CDR3 DNA follows: TGTGCCAGCCCAGAGAGGACGAAGAGCTCCTACGAGCAGTACTTC. The V gene is TRBV7-3, the J gene TRBJ2-7; D is uncertain. Trimming took off 8 bases at V and 0 bases at J, with 17 bases between the two ends. Per the germline V gene, CDR1 is SGHTA and CDR2 is FQGTGA. The CDR3 has 15 amino acids.

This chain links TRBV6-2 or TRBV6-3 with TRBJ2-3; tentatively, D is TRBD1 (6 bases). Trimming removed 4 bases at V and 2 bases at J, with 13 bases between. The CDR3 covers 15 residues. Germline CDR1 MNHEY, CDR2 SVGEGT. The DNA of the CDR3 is TGTGCCAGCAGTTCCCCCAGGGGCTCCACAGATACGCAGTATTTT. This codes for CASSSPRGSTDTQYF.

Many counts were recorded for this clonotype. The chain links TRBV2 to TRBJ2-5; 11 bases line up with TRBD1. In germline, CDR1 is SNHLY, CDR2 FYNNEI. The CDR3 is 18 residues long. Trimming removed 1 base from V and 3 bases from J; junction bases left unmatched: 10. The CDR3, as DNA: TGTGCCAGCAGTGAAGTAGGACAGGGGGCTTTAAGTGAAGAGACCCAGTACTTC. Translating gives CASSEVGQGALSEETQYF.

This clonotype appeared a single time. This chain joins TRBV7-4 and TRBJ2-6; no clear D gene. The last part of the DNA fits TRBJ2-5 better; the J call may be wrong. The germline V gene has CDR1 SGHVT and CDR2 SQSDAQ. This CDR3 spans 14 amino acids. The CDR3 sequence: CASSLRAVQETQYF. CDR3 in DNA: TGTGCCAGCAGCTTACGGGCAGTTCAAGAGACCCAGTACTTC.

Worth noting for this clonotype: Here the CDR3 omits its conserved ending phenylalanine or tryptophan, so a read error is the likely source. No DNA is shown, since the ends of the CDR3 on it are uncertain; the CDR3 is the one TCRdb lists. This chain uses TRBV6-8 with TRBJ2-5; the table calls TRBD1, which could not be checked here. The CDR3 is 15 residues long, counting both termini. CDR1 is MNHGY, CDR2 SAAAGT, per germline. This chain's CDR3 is CASSLGGNYGYTFGS.

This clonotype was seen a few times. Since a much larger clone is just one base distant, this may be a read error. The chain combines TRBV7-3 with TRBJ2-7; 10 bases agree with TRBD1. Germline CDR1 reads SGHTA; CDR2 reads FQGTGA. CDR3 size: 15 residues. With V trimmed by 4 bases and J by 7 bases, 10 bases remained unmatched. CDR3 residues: CASSSGTGVQNEQYF. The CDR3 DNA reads TGTGCCAGCAGCTCCGGGACAGGGGTCCAGAATGAGCAGTACTTC. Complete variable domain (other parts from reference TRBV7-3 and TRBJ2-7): GAGVSQTPSNKVTEKGKYVELRCDPISGHTALYWYRQSLGQGPEFLIYFQGTGAADDSGLPNDRFFAVRPEGSVSTLKIQRTERGDSAVYLCASSSGTGVQNEQYFGPGTRLTVT.

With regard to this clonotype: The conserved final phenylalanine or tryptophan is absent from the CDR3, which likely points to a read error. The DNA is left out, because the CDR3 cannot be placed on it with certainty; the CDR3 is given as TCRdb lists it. CDR3 region: CASSEGTS. V gene TRBV25-1 combines with J gene TRBJ2-5; the DNA was not compared with TRBD2, the D call given in the table. Germline loops: CDR1 MGHDK, CDR2 SYGVNS. From its first to its last residue, the CDR3 has 8 amino acids.

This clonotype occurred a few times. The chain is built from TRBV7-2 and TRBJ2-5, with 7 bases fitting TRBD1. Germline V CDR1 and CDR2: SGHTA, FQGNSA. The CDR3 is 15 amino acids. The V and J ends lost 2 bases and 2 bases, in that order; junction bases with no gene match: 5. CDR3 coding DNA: TGTGCCAGCAGCTTATGGGCAGGGGGACAAGAGACCCAGTACTTC. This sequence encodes CASSLWAGGQETQYF.

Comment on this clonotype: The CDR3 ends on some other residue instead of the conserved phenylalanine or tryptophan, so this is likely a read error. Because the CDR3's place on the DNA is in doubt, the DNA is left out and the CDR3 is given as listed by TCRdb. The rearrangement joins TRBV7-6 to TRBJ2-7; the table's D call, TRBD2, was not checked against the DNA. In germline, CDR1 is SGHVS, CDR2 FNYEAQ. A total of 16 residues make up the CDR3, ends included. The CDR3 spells CASSPGLVSNEQFFGA.

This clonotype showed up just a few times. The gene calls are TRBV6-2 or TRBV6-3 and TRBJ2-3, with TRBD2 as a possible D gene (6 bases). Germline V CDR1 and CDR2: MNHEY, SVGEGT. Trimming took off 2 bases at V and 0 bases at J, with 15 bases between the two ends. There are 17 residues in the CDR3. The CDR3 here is CASSYHLPGESTDTQYF. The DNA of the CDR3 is TGTGCCAGCAGTTACCATCTTCCGGGAGAGAGCACAGATACGCAGTATTTT.

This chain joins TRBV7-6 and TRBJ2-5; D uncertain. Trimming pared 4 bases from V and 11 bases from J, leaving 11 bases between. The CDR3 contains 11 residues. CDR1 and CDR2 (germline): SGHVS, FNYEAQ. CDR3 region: CASSSTGRQYF. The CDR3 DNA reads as TGTGCCAGCAGCTCGACCGGCCGGCAGTACTTC.

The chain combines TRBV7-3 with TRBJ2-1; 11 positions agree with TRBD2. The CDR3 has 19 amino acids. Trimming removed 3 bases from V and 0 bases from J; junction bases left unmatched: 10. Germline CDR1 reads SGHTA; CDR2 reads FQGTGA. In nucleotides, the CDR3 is TGTGCCAGCAGCTTCTTAGCGGGAGGGCCGTTGAGCTCCTACAATGAGCAGTTCTTC. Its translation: CASSFLAGGPLSSYNEQFF. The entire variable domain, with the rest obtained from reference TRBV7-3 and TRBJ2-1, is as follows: GAGVSQTPSNKVTEKGKYVELRCDPISGHTALYWYRQSLGQGPEFLIYFQGTGAADDSGLPNDRFFAVRPEGSVSTLKIQRTERGDSAVYLCASSFLAGGPLSSYNEQFFGPGTRLTVL.